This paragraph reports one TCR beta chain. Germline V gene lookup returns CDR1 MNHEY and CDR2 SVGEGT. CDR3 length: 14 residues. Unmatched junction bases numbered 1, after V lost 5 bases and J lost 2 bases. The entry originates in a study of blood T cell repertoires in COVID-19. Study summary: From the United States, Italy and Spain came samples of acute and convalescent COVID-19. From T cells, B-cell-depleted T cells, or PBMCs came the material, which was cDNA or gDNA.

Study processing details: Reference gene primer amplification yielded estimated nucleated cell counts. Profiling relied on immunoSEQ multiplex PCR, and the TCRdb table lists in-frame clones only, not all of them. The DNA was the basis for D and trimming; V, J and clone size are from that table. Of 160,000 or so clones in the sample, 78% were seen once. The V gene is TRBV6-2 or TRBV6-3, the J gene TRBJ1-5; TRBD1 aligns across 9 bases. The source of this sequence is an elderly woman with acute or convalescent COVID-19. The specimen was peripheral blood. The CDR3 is CASSRTGGNQPQHF. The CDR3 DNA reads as TGTGCCAGCAGTCGGACAGGGGGCAATCAGCCCCAGCATTTT.